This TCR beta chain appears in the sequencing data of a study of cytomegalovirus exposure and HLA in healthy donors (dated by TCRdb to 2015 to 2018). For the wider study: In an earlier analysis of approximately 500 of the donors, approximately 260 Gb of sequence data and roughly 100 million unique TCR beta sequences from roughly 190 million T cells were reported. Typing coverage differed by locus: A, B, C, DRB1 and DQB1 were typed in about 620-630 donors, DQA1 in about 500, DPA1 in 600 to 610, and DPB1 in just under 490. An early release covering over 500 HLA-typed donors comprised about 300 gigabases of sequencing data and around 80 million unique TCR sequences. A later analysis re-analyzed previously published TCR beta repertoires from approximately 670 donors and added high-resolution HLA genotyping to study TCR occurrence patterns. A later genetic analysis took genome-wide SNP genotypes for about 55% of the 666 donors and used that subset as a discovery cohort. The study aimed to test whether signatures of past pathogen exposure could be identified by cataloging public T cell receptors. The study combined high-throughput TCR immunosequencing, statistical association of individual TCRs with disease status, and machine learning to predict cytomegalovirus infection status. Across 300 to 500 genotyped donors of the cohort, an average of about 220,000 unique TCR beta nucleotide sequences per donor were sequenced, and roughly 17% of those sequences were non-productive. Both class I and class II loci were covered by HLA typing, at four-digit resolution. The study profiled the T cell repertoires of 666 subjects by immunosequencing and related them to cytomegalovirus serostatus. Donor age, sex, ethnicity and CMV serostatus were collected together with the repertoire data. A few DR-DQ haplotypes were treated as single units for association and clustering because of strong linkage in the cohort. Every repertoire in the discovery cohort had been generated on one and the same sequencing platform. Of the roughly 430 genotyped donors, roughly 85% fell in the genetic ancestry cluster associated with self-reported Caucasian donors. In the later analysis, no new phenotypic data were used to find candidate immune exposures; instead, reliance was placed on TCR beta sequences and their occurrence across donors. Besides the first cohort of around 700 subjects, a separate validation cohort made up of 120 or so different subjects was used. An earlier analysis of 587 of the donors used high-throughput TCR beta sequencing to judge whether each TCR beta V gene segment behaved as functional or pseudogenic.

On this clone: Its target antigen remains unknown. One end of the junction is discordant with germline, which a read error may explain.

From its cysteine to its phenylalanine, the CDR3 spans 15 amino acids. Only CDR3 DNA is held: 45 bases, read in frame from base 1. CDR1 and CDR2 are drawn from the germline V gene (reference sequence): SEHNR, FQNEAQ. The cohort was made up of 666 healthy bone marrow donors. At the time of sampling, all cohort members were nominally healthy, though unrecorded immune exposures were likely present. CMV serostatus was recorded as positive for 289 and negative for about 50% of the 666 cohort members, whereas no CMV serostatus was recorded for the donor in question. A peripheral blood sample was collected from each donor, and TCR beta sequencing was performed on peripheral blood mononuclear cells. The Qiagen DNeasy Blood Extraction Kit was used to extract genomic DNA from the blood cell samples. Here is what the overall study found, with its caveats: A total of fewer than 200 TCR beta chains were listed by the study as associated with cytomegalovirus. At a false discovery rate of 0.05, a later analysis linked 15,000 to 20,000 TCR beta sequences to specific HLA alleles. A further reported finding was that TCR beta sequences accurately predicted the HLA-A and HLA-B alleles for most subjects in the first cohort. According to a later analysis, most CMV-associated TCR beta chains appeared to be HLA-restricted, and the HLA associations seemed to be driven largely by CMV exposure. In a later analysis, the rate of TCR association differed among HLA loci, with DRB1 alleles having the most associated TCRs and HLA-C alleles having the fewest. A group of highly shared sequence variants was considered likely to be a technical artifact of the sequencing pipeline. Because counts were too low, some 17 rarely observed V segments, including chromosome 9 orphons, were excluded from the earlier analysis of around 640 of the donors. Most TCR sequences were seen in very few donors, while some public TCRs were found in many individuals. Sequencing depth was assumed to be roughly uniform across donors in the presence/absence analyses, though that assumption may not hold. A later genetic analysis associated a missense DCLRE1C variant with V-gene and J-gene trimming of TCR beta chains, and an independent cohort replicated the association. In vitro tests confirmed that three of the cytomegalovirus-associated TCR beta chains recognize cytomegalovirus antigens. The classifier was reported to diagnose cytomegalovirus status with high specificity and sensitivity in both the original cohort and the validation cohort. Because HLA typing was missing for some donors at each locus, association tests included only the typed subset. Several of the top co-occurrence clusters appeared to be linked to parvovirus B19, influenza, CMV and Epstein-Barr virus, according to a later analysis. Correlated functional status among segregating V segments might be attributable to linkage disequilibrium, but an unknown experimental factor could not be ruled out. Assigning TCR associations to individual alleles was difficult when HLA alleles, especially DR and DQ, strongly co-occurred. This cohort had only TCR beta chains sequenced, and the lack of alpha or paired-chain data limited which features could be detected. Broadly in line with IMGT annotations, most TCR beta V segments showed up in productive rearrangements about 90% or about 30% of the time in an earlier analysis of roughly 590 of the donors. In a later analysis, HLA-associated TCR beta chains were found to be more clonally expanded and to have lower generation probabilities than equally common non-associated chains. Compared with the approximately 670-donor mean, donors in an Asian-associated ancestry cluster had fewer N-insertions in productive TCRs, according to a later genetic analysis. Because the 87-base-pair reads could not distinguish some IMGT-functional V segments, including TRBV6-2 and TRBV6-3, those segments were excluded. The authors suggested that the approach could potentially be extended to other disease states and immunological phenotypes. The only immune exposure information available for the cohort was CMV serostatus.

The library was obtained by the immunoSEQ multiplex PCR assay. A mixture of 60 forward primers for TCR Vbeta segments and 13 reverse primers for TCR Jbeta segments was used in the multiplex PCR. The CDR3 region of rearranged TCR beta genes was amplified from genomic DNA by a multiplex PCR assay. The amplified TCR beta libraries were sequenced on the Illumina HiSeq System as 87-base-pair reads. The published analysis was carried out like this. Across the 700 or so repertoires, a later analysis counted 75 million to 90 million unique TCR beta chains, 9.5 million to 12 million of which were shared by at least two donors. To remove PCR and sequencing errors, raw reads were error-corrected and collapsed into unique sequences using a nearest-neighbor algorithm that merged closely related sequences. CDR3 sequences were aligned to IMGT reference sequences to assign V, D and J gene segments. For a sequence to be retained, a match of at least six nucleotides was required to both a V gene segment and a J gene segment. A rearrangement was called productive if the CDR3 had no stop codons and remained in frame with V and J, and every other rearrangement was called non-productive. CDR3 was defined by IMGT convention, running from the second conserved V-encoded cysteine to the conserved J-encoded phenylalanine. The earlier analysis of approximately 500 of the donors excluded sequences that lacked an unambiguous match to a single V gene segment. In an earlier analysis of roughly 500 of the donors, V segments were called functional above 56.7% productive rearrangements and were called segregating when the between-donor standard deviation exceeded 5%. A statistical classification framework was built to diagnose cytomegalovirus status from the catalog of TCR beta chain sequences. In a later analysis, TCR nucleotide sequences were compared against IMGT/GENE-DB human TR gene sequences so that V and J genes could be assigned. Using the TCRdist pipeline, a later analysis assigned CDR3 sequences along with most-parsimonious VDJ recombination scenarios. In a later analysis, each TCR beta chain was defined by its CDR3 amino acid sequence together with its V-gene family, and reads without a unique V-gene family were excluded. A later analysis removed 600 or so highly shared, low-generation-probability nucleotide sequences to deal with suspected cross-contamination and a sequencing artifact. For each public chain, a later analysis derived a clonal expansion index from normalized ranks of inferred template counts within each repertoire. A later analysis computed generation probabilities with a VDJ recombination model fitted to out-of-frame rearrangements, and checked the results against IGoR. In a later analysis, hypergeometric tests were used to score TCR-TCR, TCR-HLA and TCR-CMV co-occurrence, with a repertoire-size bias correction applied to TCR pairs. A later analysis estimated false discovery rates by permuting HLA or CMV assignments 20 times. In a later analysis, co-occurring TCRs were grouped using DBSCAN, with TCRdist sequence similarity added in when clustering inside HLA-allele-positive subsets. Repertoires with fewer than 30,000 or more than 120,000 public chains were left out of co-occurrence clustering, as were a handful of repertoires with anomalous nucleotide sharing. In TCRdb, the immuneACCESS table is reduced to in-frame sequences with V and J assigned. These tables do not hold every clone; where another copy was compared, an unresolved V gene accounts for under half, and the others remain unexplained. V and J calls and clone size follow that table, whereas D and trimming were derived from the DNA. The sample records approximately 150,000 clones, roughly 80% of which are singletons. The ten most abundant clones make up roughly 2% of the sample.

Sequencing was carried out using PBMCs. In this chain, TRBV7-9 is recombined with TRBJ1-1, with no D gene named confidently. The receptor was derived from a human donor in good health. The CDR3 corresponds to CASSPVRLPTPEVFF. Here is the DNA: TGTGCCAGCAGCCCCGTGCGACTCCCCACACCTGAAGTTTTCTTT.